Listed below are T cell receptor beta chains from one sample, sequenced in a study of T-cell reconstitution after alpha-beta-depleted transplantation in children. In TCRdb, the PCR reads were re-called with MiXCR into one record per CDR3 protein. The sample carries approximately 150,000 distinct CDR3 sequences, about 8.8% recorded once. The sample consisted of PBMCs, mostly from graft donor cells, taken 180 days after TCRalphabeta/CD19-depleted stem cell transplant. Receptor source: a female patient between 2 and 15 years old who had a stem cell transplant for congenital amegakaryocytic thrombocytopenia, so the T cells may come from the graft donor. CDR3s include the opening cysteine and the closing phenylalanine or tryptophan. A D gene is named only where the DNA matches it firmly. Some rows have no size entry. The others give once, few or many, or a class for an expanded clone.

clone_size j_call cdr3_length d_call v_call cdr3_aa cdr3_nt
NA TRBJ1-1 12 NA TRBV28 CASRLGITEAFF TGTGCCAGCAGGCTCGGGATCACTGAAGCTTTCTTT
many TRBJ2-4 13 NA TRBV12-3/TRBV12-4 CASSGYTPNIQYF TGTGCCAGCAGTGGTTATACTCCAAACATTCAGTACTTC
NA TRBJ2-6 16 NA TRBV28 CASTAATVSGANVLTF TGTGCCAGCACCGCCGCTACAGTCTCTGGGGCCAACGTCCTGACTTTC
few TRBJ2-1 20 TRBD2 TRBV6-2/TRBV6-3 CASTVTSSGGRKSSYNEQFF TGTGCCAGCACCGTAACGTCTAGCGGGGGCCGGAAGAGCTCCTACAATGAGCAGTTCTTC
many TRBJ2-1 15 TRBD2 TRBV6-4 CASSEAGGSYNEQFF TGTGCCAGCAGTGAAGCGGGGGGATCTTACAATGAGCAGTTCTTC
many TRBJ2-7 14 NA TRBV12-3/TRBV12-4 CASSLWRDYYEQYF TGTGCCAGCAGTTTATGGCGGGATTACTACGAGCAGTACTTC
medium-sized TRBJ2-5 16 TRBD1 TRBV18 CASSPKGQTIQETQYF TGTGCCAGCTCACCAAAGGGACAGACCATCCAAGAGACCCAGTACTTC
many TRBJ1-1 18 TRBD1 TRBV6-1 CASSAATGDAFRSTEAFF TGTGCCAGCAGTGCCGCGACAGGGGACGCGTTTAGGAGCACTGAAGCTTTCTTT
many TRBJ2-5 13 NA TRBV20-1 CSASFLDQETQYF TGCAGTGCTAGTTTTTTAGACCAAGAGACCCAGTACTTC
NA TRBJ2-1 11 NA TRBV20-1 CSASTGTQGFF TGCAGTGCTAGCACCGGGACCCAGGGGTTCTTC
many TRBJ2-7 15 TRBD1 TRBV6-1 CASADPAGTGYEQYF TGTGCCAGCGCCGACCCCGCCGGGACAGGCTACGAGCAGTACTTC
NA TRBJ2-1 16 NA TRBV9 CASSVSTLATYNEQFF TGTGCCAGCAGCGTAAGTACATTGGCTACTTACAATGAGCAGTTCTTC
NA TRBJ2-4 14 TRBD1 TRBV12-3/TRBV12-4 CASSQDRGTNSQYF TGTGCCAGCAGTCAGGACAGGGGGACGAACAGTCAGTACTTC
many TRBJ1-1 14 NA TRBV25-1 CASSEYRRDTEAFF TGTGCCAGCAGTGAATATAGAAGGGACACTGAAGCTTTCTTT
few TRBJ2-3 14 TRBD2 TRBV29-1 CSMNSGAPTDTQYF TGCAGCATGAATAGCGGGGCACCCACAGATACGCAGTATTTT
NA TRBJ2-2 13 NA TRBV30 CAWNRGGTGELFF TGTGCCTGGAATAGGGGGGGGACCGGGGAGCTGTTTTTT
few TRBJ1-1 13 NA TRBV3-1 CASSPRASSIAFF TGTGCCAGCAGCCCCCGGGCCTCCTCGATAGCTTTCTTT
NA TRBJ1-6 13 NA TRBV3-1 CASSQFINSPLHF TGTGCCAGCAGCCAATTTATCAATTCACCCCTCCACTTT
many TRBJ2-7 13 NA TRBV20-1 CSARRRSTYEQYF TGCAGTGCTAGAAGAAGGAGTACCTACGAGCAGTACTTC
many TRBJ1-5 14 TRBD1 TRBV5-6 CASSETGKRQPQHF TGTGCCAGCAGCGAGACAGGGAAGAGACAGCCCCAGCATTTT
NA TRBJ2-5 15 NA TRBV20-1 CSATPQYPQGETQYF TGCAGTGCTACCCCACAGTATCCCCAGGGGGAGACCCAGTACTTC
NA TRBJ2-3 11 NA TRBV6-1 CASSEALLGYF TGTGCCAGCAGTGAAGCGCTTCTTGGGTATTTT
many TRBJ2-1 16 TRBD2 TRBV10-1 CASSPHLAGGRNEQFF TGCGCCAGCAGTCCCCACCTAGCGGGGGGCAGGAATGAGCAGTTCTTC
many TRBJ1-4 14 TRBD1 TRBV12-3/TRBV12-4 CASRPTGRNEKLFF TGTGCCAGCAGGCCGACAGGGCGTAATGAAAAACTGTTTTTT
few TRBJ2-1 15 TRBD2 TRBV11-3 CASSMTSGRSNEQFF TGTGCCAGCAGTATGACTAGCGGGAGGAGCAATGAGCAGTTCTTC
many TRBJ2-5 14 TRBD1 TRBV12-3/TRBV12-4 CASSRDRGKEGQYF TGTGCCAGCAGCCGGGACAGGGGCAAAGAAGGCCAGTACTTC
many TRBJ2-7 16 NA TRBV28 CASSLSLTSGSYEQYF TGTGCCAGCAGTTTATCCTTGACAAGCGGCTCCTACGAGCAGTACTTC
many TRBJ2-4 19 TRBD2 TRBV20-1 CSARGLAGGKDLAKNIQYF TGCAGTGCTAGGGGACTAGCGGGGGGAAAGGACTTAGCCAAAAACATTCAGTACTTC
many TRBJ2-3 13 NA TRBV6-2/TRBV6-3 CASSYSRGYTQYF TGTGCCAGCAGTTACTCAAGGGGCTATACGCAGTATTTT
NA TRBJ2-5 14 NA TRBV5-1 CASSAGTQQETQYF TGCGCCAGCAGCGCCGGGACACAACAAGAGACCCAGTACTTC
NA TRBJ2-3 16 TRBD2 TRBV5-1 CASSSGGGRTTDTQYF TGCGCCAGCAGCTCCGGCGGCGGGAGGACCACAGATACGCAGTATTTT
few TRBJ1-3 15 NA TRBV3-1 CASSPIPRQINTIYF TGTGCCAGCAGCCCGATCCCCCGGCAGATAAACACCATATATTTT
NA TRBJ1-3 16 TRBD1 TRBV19 CATARDRGNSGNTIYF TGTGCCACCGCTCGGGACAGGGGGAACTCTGGAAACACCATATATTTT
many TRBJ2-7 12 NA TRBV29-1 CSVEEGGSGQYF TGCAGCGTTGAAGAGGGGGGTTCGGGGCAGTACTTC
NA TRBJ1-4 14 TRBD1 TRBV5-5 CASSLTGSNEKLFF TGTGCCAGCAGCCTGACAGGGTCTAATGAAAAACTGTTTTTT
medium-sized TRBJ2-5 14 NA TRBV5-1 CASSLGAPQETQYF TGCGCCAGCAGCTTGGGGGCACCTCAAGAGACCCAGTACTTC
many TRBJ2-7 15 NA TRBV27 CASSLRGEPSYEQYF TGTGCCAGCAGTCTCAGGGGGGAGCCCTCCTACGAGCAGTACTTC
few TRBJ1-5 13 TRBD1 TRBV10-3 CAISVDRDQPQHF TGTGCCATCAGCGTGGACAGGGATCAGCCCCAGCATTTT
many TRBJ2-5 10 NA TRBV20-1 CSAQLETQYF TGCAGTGCCCAGCTAGAGACCCAGTACTTC
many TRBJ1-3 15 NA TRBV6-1 CASTPTWGLKNTIYF TGTGCCAGCACCCCCACGTGGGGGCTCAAAAACACCATATATTTT
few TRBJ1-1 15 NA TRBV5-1 CASSLDAGDDTEAFF TGCGCCAGCAGCTTGGATGCGGGCGACGACACTGAAGCTTTCTTT
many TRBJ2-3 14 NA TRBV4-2 CASSQGGAGNTQYF TGTGCCAGCAGCCAGGGGGGGGCTGGAAATACGCAGTATTTT
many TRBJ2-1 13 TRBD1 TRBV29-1 CSVEDRESNEQFF TGCAGCGTTGAGGACAGGGAAAGCAATGAGCAGTTCTTC
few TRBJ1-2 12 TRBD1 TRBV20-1 CSAVTGGDGYTF TGCAGTGCGGTCACAGGGGGCGATGGCTACACCTTC
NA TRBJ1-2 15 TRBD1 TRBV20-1 CSAVGRQGSNYGYTF TGCAGTGCTGTTGGCCGACAGGGATCTAACTATGGCTACACCTTC